This T cell receptor beta chain stems from a study of T cells in localized non-small cell lung cancer. Of note for this clone: Antigen unknown.

The CDR3 runs to 12 residues. Trimming stripped 5 bases from V and 3 bases from J, with 9 bases between. The germline V gene encodes CDR1 SGDLS and CDR2 YYNGEE. Study-wide points: Uninvolved nearby lung showed the greatest T cell clonality, exceeding that found in tumor.

Only in-frame clones appear in the TCRdb table, and some are missing; sequencing was by immunoSEQ multiplex PCR. The table lists several hundred clones, less than 35% of them singletons. This clonotype originated in a woman between 40 and 69 years old with stage I squamous cell lung carcinoma. V gene TRBV9 combines with J gene TRBJ2-7, with D maybe TRBD2 (6 bases). Sample: normal lung tissue next to the tumor, taken before any cancer treatment. In DNA form, the CDR3 reads TGTGCCAGCAGTCTAGCGAACTACGAGCAGTACTTC. This translates into CASSLANYEQYF.